A single sample gave rise to the 21 T cell receptor beta chains below, sequenced in a study of blood T cell repertoires in COVID-19 (dated by TCRdb to 2019 to 2021). Libraries were built with the immunoSEQ multiplex PCR assay. TCRdb holds this immuneACCESS table with in-frame rearrangements only. Some clones are missing; in checked studies, unresolved V genes explain under half, and the rest has no known cause. Recorded for this sample are approximately 170,000 clones; 70% to 85% of them occurred a single time. The ten most abundant clones make up 6.9% of the sample. The material sequenced was peripheral blood. The receptors here all came from a man older than 75 with COVID-19, enrolled during active disease.

The rearrangement joins TRBV6-5 to TRBJ2-2; D may be TRBD1 (6 bases). The V and J ends lost 7 bases and 3 bases respectively, with 9 bases between them. This CDR3 has 13 amino acids. CDR1 and CDR2 from the germline V gene are MNHEY and SVGAGI. Here the CDR3 DNA reads TGTGCCAGCAAAAAGGGGGACACCGGGGAGCTGTTTTTT. Its protein product is CASKKGDTGELFF.

V usage is TRBV9 and J usage is TRBJ1-2; perhaps TRBD1 as D (6 bases). There are 14 residues in the CDR3. Germline V gene lookup returns CDR1 SGDLS and CDR2 YYNGEE. Trimming stripped 0 bases from V and 6 bases from J, with 12 bases between. The CDR3 DNA is TGTGCCAGCAGCGTAGGGACAGCACTTAATGGCTACACCTTC. Its protein is CASSVGTALNGYTF.

This chain links TRBV6-5 with TRBJ1-5; D ambiguous. CDR3 length equals 13 residues. Germline V gene sequence: CDR1 MNHEY, CDR2 SVGAGI. With 8 bases removed from V and 7 bases from J, the gap between germline ends came to 15 bases. The CDR3 reads CASGAGLGQPQHF. For the CDR3, the DNA is TGTGCCAGCGGAGCGGGGTTGGGACAGCCCCAGCATTTT.

This chain uses TRBV5-1 with TRBJ2-1; D perhaps matches TRBD1 (5 bases). Germline V gene sequence: CDR1 SGHRS, CDR2 YFSETQ. This CDR3 is 15 amino acids long. V was trimmed by 0 bases and J by 3 bases, leaving 10 bases between them. In DNA form, the CDR3 reads TGCGCCAGCAGCTTGGTGGCAGGGAACTACAATGAGCAGTTCTTC. It encodes CASSLVAGNYNEQFF.

V usage is TRBV6-5 and J usage is TRBJ1-6, with TRBD1 matching over 7 bases. CDR1 is MNHEY and CDR2 is SVGAGI in the germline V gene. The CDR3 length is 15 residues. Trimming removed 2 bases from V and 7 bases from J; junction bases left unmatched: 5. As DNA, the CDR3 is TGTGCCAGCAGTTACATCGACAGGGACAATTCACCCCTCCACTTT. Its protein is CASSYIDRDNSPLHF.

The chain has TRBV2 and TRBJ2-1, with a tentative D call TRBD2 (5 bases). V lost 7 bases and J 0 bases, leaving 13 bases between the germline ends. The CDR3 has 15 amino acids. Germline lookup yields CDR1 SNHLY and CDR2 FYNNEI. CDR3 sequence: CASMWTGSSYNEQFF. The CDR3, as DNA: TGTGCCAGCATGTGGACGGGGAGCTCCTACAATGAGCAGTTCTTC.

The chain employs TRBV19 and TRBJ1-4; D not resolved. V was cut by 4 bases and J by 2 bases, with 5 bases left in between. The germline gives CDR1 LNHDA, CDR2 SQIVND (reference sequence). The CDR3 spans 13 residues. The CDR3 sequence: CASSRATNEKLFF. DNA for the CDR3: TGTGCCAGTAGTAGGGCTACTAATGAAAAACTGTTTTTT.

The rearrangement links TRBV2 to TRBJ1-1; D is unresolved. CDR3 length: 12 residues. V was shortened by 5 bases and J by 7 bases, with 11 bases between the two germline ends. The germline gives CDR1 SNHLY, CDR2 FYNNEI. Here the CDR3 reads CASSLVQFEAFF. Written as DNA, the CDR3 is TGTGCCAGCAGTCTTGTACAGTTTGAAGCTTTCTTT. Looking up the rest from reference TRBV2 and TRBJ1-1 gives the full variable domain: EPEVTQTPSHQVTQMGQEVILRCVPISNHLYFYWYRQILGQKVEFLVSFYNNEISEKSEIFDDQFSVERPDGSNFTLKIRSTKLEDSAMYFCASSLVQFEAFFGQGTRLTVV.

The genes are TRBV5-1 and TRBJ1-2; D remains unclear. Germline CDR1 and CDR2: SGHRS and YFSETQ. The CDR3 is made up of 13 amino acids. Trimming pared 4 bases from V and 7 bases from J, leaving 14 bases between. In nucleotides, the CDR3 is TGCGCCAGCAGCCCCCAGGTCAAGTCTGGCTACACCTTC. Protein: CASSPQVKSGYTF. The whole variable domain, remainder taken from reference TRBV5-1 and TRBJ1-2, is KAGVTQTPRYLIKTRGQQVTLSCSPISGHRSVSWYQQTPGQGLQFLFEYFSETQRNKGNFPGRFSGRQFSNSRSEMNVSTLELGDSALYLCASSPQVKSGYTFGSGTRLTVV.

The rearrangement uses TRBV6-6 and TRBJ2-1; D might be TRBD1 (5 bases). V was clipped by 5 bases and J by 9 bases, with 8 bases between them. The CDR3 consists of 11 residues. Germline-derived CDR1 and CDR2 are MNHNY and SVGAGI (reference sequence). This CDR3 is CASSAGIEQFF. The CDR3 nucleotides are TGTGCCAGCAGTGCAGGGATTGAGCAGTTCTTC.

The chain is built from TRBV2 and TRBJ1-4, with 7 bases fitting TRBD1. The CDR3 extends over 14 amino acids. The junction had 7 bases not matched to a gene; V was cut back by 6 bases and J by 6 bases. Germline CDR1 reads SNHLY; CDR2 reads FYNNEI. The CDR3 DNA reads as TGTGCCAGCAGGCGACAGGGTACTGATGAAAAACTGTTTTTT. It codes for CASRRQGTDEKLFF. The full variable domain, completed using reference TRBV2 and TRBJ1-4, is EPEVTQTPSHQVTQMGQEVILRCVPISNHLYFYWYRQILGQKVEFLVSFYNNEISEKSEIFDDQFSVERPDGSNFTLKIRSTKLEDSAMYFCASRRQGTDEKLFFGSGTQLSVL.

The rearrangement uses TRBV6-5 and TRBJ1-2; D is uncertain. The CDR3 length is 13 residues. V was cut by 7 bases and J by 2 bases, with 11 bases left in between. Germline V gene lookup returns CDR1 MNHEY and CDR2 SVGAGI. CDR3 DNA: TGTGCCAGCAAGGAAACCGGGAACTATGGCTACACCTTC. This codes for CASKETGNYGYTF.

Note on this clone: Other DNA sequences in this specimen translate into the identical CDR3. The genes are TRBV11-2 and TRBJ2-3; D gene ambiguous. Trimming pared 3 bases from V and 4 bases from J, leaving 8 bases between. The germline V gene has CDR1 SGHAT and CDR2 FQNNGV. This CDR3 has 13 amino acids. The DNA for the CDR3 is TGTGCCAGCAGCTTCTCACGGGCAGATACGCAGTATTTT. Translated, it gives CASSFSRADTQYF.

Only one count was recorded for this clone. The rearrangement links TRBV19 to TRBJ1-6; unclear D gene. Trimming removed 5 bases at V and 10 bases at J, with 21 bases between. CDR3 length equals 16 residues. Germline V gene sequence: CDR1 LNHDA, CDR2 SQIVND (reference sequence). Here the CDR3 DNA reads TGTGCCAGTAGTCTCTCCGCGGGTCCTAGTTTCTCACCCCTCCACTTT. Protein sequence: CASSLSAGPSFSPLHF.

The gene calls are TRBV3-1 (or the pseudogene TRBV3-2) and TRBJ1-1; 7 bases are a match to TRBD1. CDR1 is LGHDT, CDR2 YNNKEL, per germline (reference sequence). The CDR3 is 14 residues long. The V gene end was trimmed by 5 bases and the J gene end by 5 bases; junction bases not matched to a gene: 8. The CDR3: CASSKQGLRTEAFF. CDR3 in DNA: TGTGCCAGCAGCAAACAGGGGCTGAGGACTGAAGCTTTCTTT.

The chain couples TRBV27 to TRBJ1-2, with 7 positions matching TRBD1. Trimming took 3 bases from V and 2 from J; bases not matched to a gene: 3. The CDR3 has 14 residues. The germline V gene has CDR1 MNHEY and CDR2 SMNVEV (reference sequence). The CDR3 loop is CASSFRGQNYGYTF. In DNA form, the CDR3 reads TGTGCCAGCAGTTTTCGGGGACAGAACTATGGCTACACCTTC.

The V and J genes are TRBV4-3 and TRBJ1-2; D is unresolved. Germline V gene data show CDR1 as LGHNA and CDR2 as YSLEER. The V end was cut by 3 bases, the J end by 7 bases, with 18 bases between. This CDR3 spans 15 amino acids. CDR3 amino acids: CASSQDPEARGGYTF. For the CDR3, the DNA is TGCGCCAGCAGCCAGGACCCGGAGGCGCGAGGTGGCTACACCTTC.

This chain uses TRBV5-1 with TRBJ1-6, with 10 positions matching TRBD1. CDR3 length: 20 residues. With 1 base clipped from V and 2 bases from J, the junction kept 12 bases outside the gene matches. Germline values: CDR1 SGHRS, CDR2 YFSETQ. The CDR3 here is CASSLIPGQGMMTYNSPLHF. The CDR3 DNA follows: TGCGCCAGCAGCTTGATCCCGGGACAGGGGATGATGACCTATAATTCACCCCTCCACTTT.

The chain links TRBV2 to TRBJ1-1, with TRBD1 matching 7 bases. V lost 4 bases to trimming and J lost 1 base; unmatched junction nucleotides: 3. Germline V CDR1 and CDR2: SNHLY, FYNNEI. CDR3 length equals 14 residues. The CDR3 DNA sequence: TGTGCCAGCAGTGTCAACAGGGGGAACACTGAAGCTTTCTTT. Its protein is CASSVNRGNTEAFF.

The chain joins TRBV4-1 to TRBJ1-2; D may be TRBD1 (5 bases). V lost 0 bases and J 4 bases, leaving 12 bases between the germline ends. This CDR3 is built from 15 residues. Germline V CDR1 and CDR2: MGHRA, YSYEKL. The CDR3 protein is CASSQEAGPVYGYTF. CDR3 in DNA: TGCGCCAGCAGCCAAGAAGCAGGGCCCGTCTATGGCTACACCTTC.

The rearrangement joins TRBV3-1 (or the pseudogene TRBV3-2) to TRBJ1-3; D may be TRBD1 (5 bases). This CDR3 spans 17 amino acids. The V end lost 4 bases, the J end lost 4 bases, and 20 bases lay between the germline ends. The germline V gene has CDR1 LGHDT and CDR2 YNNKEL (reference sequence). The CDR3 nucleotides read TGTGCCAGCAGCCGAACGACGAGCCCGGGGGACGGAAACACCATATATTTT. Residues: CASSRTTSPGDGNTIYF.